The subject of this entry is one TCR beta chain. Its antigen is still unknown. This specimen belongs to a study of shared clonotypes between healthy human individuals. Whole-study results and caveats: The study found roughly 5% of naive CD4 clonotypes shared across a handful of donors.

Data came from immunoSEQ multiplex PCR; TCRdb stores just in-frame clones and leaves some out. This sample carries some 2.4 million clones, 93% of them seen once, and the ten largest clones take about 0.38%. CDR3 length equals 16 residues. The ends lost 0 bases at V and 5 bases at J; junction bases unmatched: 8. Germline-derived CDR1 and CDR2 are SGHAT and FQNNGV. The chain employs TRBV11-2 and TRBJ2-5; 8 bases map to TRBD2. This TCR came from a man aged 18 to 29 in good health. Some clones in this sample may be carry-over from other donors' samples. The sample comprised naive CD4+ T cells from PBMCs. Noted subset: CD45RA+ positively selected. CDR3 coding DNA: TGTGCCAGCAGCTTAGATGGCGGGAGGCCGGGGGAGACCCAGTACTTC. It yields the protein CASSLDGGRPGETQYF.